Listed here are 12 T cell receptor beta chains from one sample, sequenced in a study of human versus mouse CDR3 diversity and MHC coevolution. Profiling relied on immunoSEQ multiplex PCR, and the TCRdb table lists in-frame clones only, not all of them. The sample consists of some 80,000 clones, 92% of them appearing once. Input material: naive CD4+ T cells from blood. Stated subset: CD45RO-negative CD62L-positive naive CD4 T cells. These receptors came from a person aged 30-70 years in good health.

The chain uses TRBV5-1 and TRBJ1-2; maybe TRBD1 (5 bases). V was cut by 4 bases and J by 6 bases, with 10 bases left in between. Germline V lookup: CDR1 SGHRS, CDR2 YFSETQ. The CDR3 is made up of 12 amino acids. The CDR3 sequence: CASSRGNHGYTF. In DNA, the CDR3 is TGCGCCAGCAGCCGGGGGAACCATGGCTACACCTTC.

The chain is built from TRBV5-5 and TRBJ1-5; D possibly corresponds to TRBD1 (6 bases). From germline, CDR1 is SGHKS and CDR2 YYEKEE (reference sequence). Deletions cut 0 bases from V and 2 bases from J, with 12 bases between. This CDR3 is 16 amino acids long. The CDR3: CASSLGDAGGNQPQHF. As DNA, the CDR3 is TGTGCCAGCAGCTTGGGGGACGCAGGGGGCAATCAGCCCCAGCATTTT.

The CDR3 DNA reads TGTGCCAGCAGCTTATCTATGGGTATCGGGTCACCCCTCCACTTT. As protein: CASSLSMGIGSPLHF. The rearrangement joins TRBV7-9 to TRBJ1-6, with D hard to call. Germline CDR1 SEHNR, CDR2 FQNEAQ (reference sequence). The CDR3 has 15 residues. V was cut by 2 bases and J by 10 bases, with 15 bases left in between.

This clone showed up just once. This specimen includes other DNA sequences encoding the same CDR3. This chain uses TRBV11-2 with TRBJ2-1; TRBD1 aligns across 9 bases. Looked up from germline, CDR1 is SGHAT and CDR2 is FQNNGV. The V segment lost 6 bases and the J segment 8 bases; nucleotides outside the gene matches: 11. The CDR3 has 15 amino acids. The CDR3 coding sequence is TGTGCCAGCAGGATCGGACAGGGGATTAAGGATGAGCAGTTCTTC. This translates into CASRIGQGIKDEQFF.

This sequence joins TRBV29-1 and TRBJ2-3; 7 positions agree with TRBD2. J lost 2 bases, V lost 5 bases, and 4 bases had no gene match. The CDR3 is 13 amino acids. Per germline, CDR1 SQVTM and CDR2 ANQGSEA. The DNA for the CDR3 is TGCAGCGTTACCGGGACTATCACAGATACGCAGTATTTT. This translates into CSVTGTITDTQYF.

This clone was recorded once. The J gene is TRBJ2-1, the V gene TRBV9; 11 nucleotides line up with TRBD1. The CDR3 length is 16 residues. Looked up from germline, CDR1 is SGDLS and CDR2 is YYNGEE. V shed 5 bases and J 15 bases; nucleotides not matched to a gene: 19. The CDR3 bases are TGTGCCAGCAGTGAATCCGGGACAGGGGGGTACACCCGTCGGTTCTTC. It is translated as CASSESGTGGYTRRFF.

The rearrangement links TRBV21-1 to TRBJ2-3; TRBD2 is taken as the D call from the table, unchecked against the DNA. TRBV21-1 is flagged as a pseudogene. This CDR3 comprises 15 residues. The CDR3 nucleotides read TGTGCCAGCAACCCAAAGGAGAGCCCCAATGATACGCAGTATTTT. This codes for CASNPKESPNDTQYF.

The gene calls are TRBV10-3 and TRBJ2-4; TRBD1 matches at 9 bases. V was pared by 10 bases and J by 8 bases, with 15 bases of the junction left unmatched. The CDR3 length is 15 residues. The germline CDR1 and CDR2 sequences are ENHRY and SYGVKD. CDR3 loop: CATGIPGQGWDIQYF. CDR3 DNA: TGTGCCACCGGTATTCCGGGACAGGGTTGGGACATTCAGTACTTC.

V is TRBV7-9 and J is TRBJ2-1; TRBD2 agrees at 7 bases. The V and J ends lost 5 bases and 0 bases, in that order; junction bases with no gene match: 10. Germline assignment: CDR1 SEHNR and CDR2 FQNEAQ (reference sequence). The CDR3 extends over 17 amino acids. CDR3 coding DNA: TGTGCCAGCAGCCGGGTCGATCTAGCGGACTCCTACAATGAGCAGTTCTTC. Translating gives CASSRVDLADSYNEQFF. Based on the CDR3 plus reference TRBV7-9 and TRBJ2-1, the full variable domain is DTGVSQNPRHKITKRGQNVTFRCDPISEHNRLYWYRQTLGQGPEFLTYFQNEAQLEKSRLLSDRFSAERPKGSFSTLEIQRTEQGDSAMYLCASSRVDLADSYNEQFFGPGTRLTVL.

The chain is built from TRBV15 and TRBJ2-7, with 7 bases lining up with TRBD2. The CDR3 contains 15 residues. CDR1 and CDR2 (germline): LNHNV, YYDKDF (reference sequence). V was pared by 3 bases and J by 0 bases, with 5 bases of the junction left unmatched. CDR3 in amino acids: CATSSGLVSSYEQYF. The CDR3 DNA is TGTGCCACCAGCAGTGGACTAGTAAGCTCCTACGAGCAGTACTTC.

The CDR3 bases are TGTGCCAGCAGCTTGGGAGGGAGTCTAGAAGAGCAGTACTTC. This sequence encodes CASSLGGSLEEQYF. The rearrangement uses TRBV7-2 and TRBJ2-7; TRBD2 matches at 7 bases. Trimming took 3 bases from V and 7 from J; bases not matched to a gene: 9. The CDR3 runs 14 residues. The V gene's germline CDR1 is SGHTA and CDR2 FQGNSA.

This chain joins TRBV6-6 and TRBJ2-3, with 7 nucleotides matching TRBD1. CDR1 is MNHNY and CDR2 is SVGAGI in the germline V gene (reference sequence). Losses at the gene ends were 7 bases for V and 1 base for J; bases not matched to a gene: 8. The CDR3 runs to 15 residues. CDR3 DNA sequence: TGTGCCAGCACCGACAGGGAGCTAGGCACAGATACGCAGTATTTT. Its protein product is CASTDRELGTDTQYF.